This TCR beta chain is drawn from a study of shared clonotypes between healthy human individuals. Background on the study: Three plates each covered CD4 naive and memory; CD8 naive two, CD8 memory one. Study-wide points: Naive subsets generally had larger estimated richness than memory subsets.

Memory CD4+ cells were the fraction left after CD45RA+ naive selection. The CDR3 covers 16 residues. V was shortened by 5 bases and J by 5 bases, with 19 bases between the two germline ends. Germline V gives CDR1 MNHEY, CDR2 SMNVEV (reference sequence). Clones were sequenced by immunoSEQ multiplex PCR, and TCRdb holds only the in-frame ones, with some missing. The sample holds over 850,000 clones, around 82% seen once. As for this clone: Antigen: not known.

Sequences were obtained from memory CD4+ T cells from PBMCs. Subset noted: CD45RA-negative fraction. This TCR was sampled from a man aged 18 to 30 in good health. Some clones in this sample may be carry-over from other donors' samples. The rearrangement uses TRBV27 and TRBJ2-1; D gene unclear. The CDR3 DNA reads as TGTGCCAGCAGTATTAGGGCCGAAACCCCCAACAATGAGCAGTTCTTC. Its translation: CASSIRAETPNNEQFF.